This T cell receptor beta chain was profiled in a study of T cells after yellow fever vaccination. Study-level points and caveats: After the booster, roughly 96% of CD4 and roughly nine tenths of CD8 primary-response clones were re-detected.

Regarding this clonotype: What it recognizes is unknown.

One entry per CDR3 protein, called by TCRdb with MiXCR from the 5' RACE reads. Altogether about 340,000 distinct CDR3 sequences are present, 9.5% to 15% being singletons, with the ten largest covering roughly 3.1%. Looked up from germline, CDR1 is SGHTA and CDR2 is FQGNSA. The CDR3 length is 14 residues. The V gene lost 4 bases and the J gene lost 5 bases, with 14 bases spanning the gap. The receptor was derived from a man aged 18 to 30 who received the YFV17D yellow fever vaccine. The sample in question was CD4+ T cells sorted from PBMCs, obtained 15 days after the yellow fever booster vaccination. The chain has TRBV7-2 and TRBJ1-2; D is unclear. The CDR3 region has the DNA TGTGCCAGCAGCTCGGAGGGTAGGGCTTATGGCTACACCTTC. As protein: CASSSEGRAYGYTF. The full variable domain, rest sourced from reference TRBV7-2 and TRBJ1-2, is GAGVSQSPSNKVTEKGKDVELRCDPISGHTALYWYRQSLGQGLEFLIYFQGNSAPDKSGLPSDRFSAERTGGSVSTLTIQRTQQEDSAVYLCASSSEGRAYGYTFGSGTRLTVV.